A selection of T cell receptor beta chains follows, all from one sample in a study of graft-versus-host responses after intestinal transplantation. Profiled with immunoSEQ multiplex PCR; TCRdb holds only in-frame clones, not every one. This sample carries 10,000 or so clones, under 35% of them seen once, and the ten largest clones take roughly 5.7%. The sequencing here drew on alloreactive CD4+ T cells from a mixed lymphocyte reaction culture, taken before transplantation. The receptors derive from a human patient who was an organ donor for intestinal transplantation. Each CDR3 is given with its conserved first and last residue. Fields, in order: V gene, J gene, CDR3 length, clone size, CDR3 protein. Clone size, where shown, is once, few, many, or a class for clones that have expanded.

TRBV5-7,TRBJ1-1,13,few,CASSRHMNTEAFF
TRBV6-1,TRBJ2-4,11,.,CASSEPRKWAF
TRBV6-6,TRBJ1-2,13,.,CASSYGGNYGYTF
TRBV5-1,TRBJ1-6,12,.,CASSLPDSPLHF
TRBV6-1,TRBJ1-5,11,.,CASSNNQPQHF
TRBV7-9,TRBJ1-2,15,few,CASSWTGGVAYGYTF
TRBV25-1,TRBJ1-5,17,few,CASSDRDRGLENQPQHF
TRBV7-2,TRBJ1-2,12,few,CASSTGVEGYTF
TRBV7-8,TRBJ2-7,14,.,CASSLGRLADEQYF
TRBV6-1,TRBJ1-1,13,few,CASSEAAGFRAFF
TRBV5-1,TRBJ2-5,10,few,CASSGETQYF